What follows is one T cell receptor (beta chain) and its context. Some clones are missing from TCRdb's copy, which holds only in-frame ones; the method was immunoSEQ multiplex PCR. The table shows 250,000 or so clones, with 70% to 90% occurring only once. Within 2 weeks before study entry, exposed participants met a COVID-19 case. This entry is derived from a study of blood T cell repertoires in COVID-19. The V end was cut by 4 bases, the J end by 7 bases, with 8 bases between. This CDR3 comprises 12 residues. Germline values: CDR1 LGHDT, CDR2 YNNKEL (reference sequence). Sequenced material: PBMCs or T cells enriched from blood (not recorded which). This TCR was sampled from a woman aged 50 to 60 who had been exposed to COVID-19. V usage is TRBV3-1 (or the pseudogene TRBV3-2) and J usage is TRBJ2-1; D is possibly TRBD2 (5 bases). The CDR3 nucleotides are TGTGCCAGCAGCCGGGGAGAGAATGAGCAGTTCTTC. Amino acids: CASSRGENEQFF.